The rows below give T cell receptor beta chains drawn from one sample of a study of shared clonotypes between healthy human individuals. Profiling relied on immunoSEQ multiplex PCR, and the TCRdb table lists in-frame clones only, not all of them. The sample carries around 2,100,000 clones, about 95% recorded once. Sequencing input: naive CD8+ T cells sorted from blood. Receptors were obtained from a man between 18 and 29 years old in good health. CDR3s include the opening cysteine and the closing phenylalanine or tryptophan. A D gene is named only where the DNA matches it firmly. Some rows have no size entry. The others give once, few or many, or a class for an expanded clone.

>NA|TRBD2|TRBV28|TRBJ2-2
CASSLDLGGTGELFF
TGTGCCAGCAGTTTAGATCTGGGGGGGACCGGGGAGCTGTTTTTT
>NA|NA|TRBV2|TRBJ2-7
CASSPTSREQYF
TGTGCCAGCAGCCCGACTAGTCGCGAGCAGTACTTC
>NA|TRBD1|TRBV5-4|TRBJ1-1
CASSLRDSEKAFF
TGTGCCAGCAGCTTACGGGACAGTGAGAAAGCTTTCTTT
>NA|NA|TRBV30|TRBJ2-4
CASDQSGAKNIQYF
TGTGCCTCGGACCAGAGCGGAGCCAAAAACATTCAGTACTTC
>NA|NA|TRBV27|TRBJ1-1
CASSLSGSGGTEAFF
TGTGCCAGCAGTTTATCGGGGTCTGGGGGCACTGAAGCTTTCTTT
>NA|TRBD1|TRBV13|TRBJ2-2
CASSPGTVNTGELFF
TGTGCCAGCAGCCCCGGGACAGTAAACACCGGGGAGCTGTTTTTT
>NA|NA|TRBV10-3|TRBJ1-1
CAISAPSGAEAFF
TGTGCCATCAGTGCGCCCTCGGGGGCTGAAGCTTTCTTT
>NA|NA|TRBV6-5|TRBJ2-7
CASSYGQRNPYEQYF
TGTGCCAGCAGTTACGGACAGCGAAATCCCTACGAGCAGTACTTC
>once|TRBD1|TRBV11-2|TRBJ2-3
CASSLDHEGAKDTQYF
TGTGCCAGCAGCTTAGATCACGAGGGGGCGAAAGATACGCAGTATTTT
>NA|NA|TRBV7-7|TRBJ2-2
CASSPTRAGELFF
TGTGCTAGCAGCCCTACGAGGGCCGGGGAGCTGTTTTTT
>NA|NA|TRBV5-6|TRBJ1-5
CASSLAGGKSEDQPQHF
TGTGCCAGCAGCTTGGCCGGAGGGAAGTCAGAGGATCAGCCCCAGCATTTT
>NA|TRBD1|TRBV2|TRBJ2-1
CAKGQGADEQFF
TGTGCCAAAGGACAGGGGGCTGATGAGCAGTTCTTC
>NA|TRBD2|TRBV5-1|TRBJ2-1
CASSLGASGVYNEQFF
TGCGCCAGCAGCTTGGGAGCTAGCGGGGTCTACAATGAGCAGTTCTTC
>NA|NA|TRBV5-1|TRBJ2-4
CASSLAEKAKNIQYF
TGCGCCAGCAGCTTGGCAGAGAAAGCCAAAAACATTCAGTACTTC
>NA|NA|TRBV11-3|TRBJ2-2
CASSPPARTGELFF
TGTGCCAGCAGCCCCCCGGCGAGGACCGGGGAGCTGTTTTTT
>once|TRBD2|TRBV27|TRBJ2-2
CASSLSLAGAGELFF
TGTGCCAGCAGTTTATCACTAGCGGGAGCCGGGGAGCTGTTTTTT
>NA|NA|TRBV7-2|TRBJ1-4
CASSSRFLDEKLFF
TGTGCCAGCAGCTCACGGTTCTTGGATGAAAAACTGTTTTTT
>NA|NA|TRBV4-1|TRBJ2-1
CASSQVSSGTLSFGQFF
TGCGCCAGCAGCCAAGTTTCCTCAGGGACCCTTAGCTTCGGGCAGTTCTTC
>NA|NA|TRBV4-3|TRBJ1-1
CASSRILSGHTEAFF
TGCGCCAGCAGCCGGATCCTCTCGGGGCACACTGAAGCTTTCTTT
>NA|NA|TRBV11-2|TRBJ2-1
CASSRGSNEQFF
TGTGCCAGCAGTAGGGGAAGCAATGAGCAGTTCTTC
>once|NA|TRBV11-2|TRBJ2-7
CASSPKAWDGWGYEQYF
TGTGCCAGCAGTCCTAAAGCATGGGACGGATGGGGCTACGAGCAGTACTTC
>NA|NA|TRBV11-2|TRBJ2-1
CASSLGDGSYNEQFF
TGTGCCAGCAGCTTAGGGGATGGCTCCTACAATGAGCAGTTCTTC
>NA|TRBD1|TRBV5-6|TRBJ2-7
CASSFTGTGAYEQYF
TGTGCCAGCAGCTTTACCGGGACAGGGGCCTACGAGCAGTACTTC
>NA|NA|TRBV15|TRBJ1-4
CATSRGGSTNEKLFF
TGTGCCACCAGCAGAGGAGGTTCAACTAATGAAAAACTGTTTTTT
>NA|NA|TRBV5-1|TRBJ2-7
CASRSGTGEQYF
TGCGCCAGCAGGTCAGGGACCGGCGAGCAGTACTTC
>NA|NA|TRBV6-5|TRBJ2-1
CASSYGGRSYNEQFF
TGTGCCAGCAGTTACGGGGGGCGCTCCTACAATGAGCAGTTCTTC
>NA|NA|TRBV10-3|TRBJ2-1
CAISEWRGVRTGFHEQFF
TGTGCCATCAGTGAGTGGCGGGGAGTCAGGACTGGCTTCCATGAGCAGTTCTTC
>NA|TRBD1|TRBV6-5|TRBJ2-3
CASSYGQATDTQYF
TGTGCCAGCAGTTACGGACAGGCCACAGATACGCAGTATTTT
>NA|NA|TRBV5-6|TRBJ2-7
CASSLGDVGPYEQYF
TGTGCCAGCAGCTTGGGGGACGTCGGCCCCTACGAGCAGTACTTC
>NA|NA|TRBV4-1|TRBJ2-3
CASSQEGAAGSGRFLDTQYF
TGCGCCAGCAGCCAAGAGGGGGCCGCGGGTAGTGGCAGATTTCTGGATACGCAGTATTTT
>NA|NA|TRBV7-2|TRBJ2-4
CASSLVVGVGAKNIQYF
TGTGCCAGCAGCTTAGTAGTCGGAGTTGGGGCCAAAAACATTCAGTACTTC
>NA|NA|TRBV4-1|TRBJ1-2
CASSQASFYGYTF
TGCGCCAGCAGCCAAGCCAGTTTCTATGGCTACACCTTC
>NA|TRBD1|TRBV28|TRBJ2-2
CAITRQGETGELFF
TGTGCCATAACCAGACAGGGAGAGACCGGGGAGCTGTTTTTT
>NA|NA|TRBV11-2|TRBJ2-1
CASADGSYNEQFF
TGTGCCAGCGCGGACGGCTCCTACAATGAGCAGTTCTTC
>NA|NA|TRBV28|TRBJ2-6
CASSLAGANVLTF
TGTGCCAGCAGTTTGGCTGGGGCCAACGTCCTGACTTTC
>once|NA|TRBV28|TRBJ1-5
CASSPNRALGNQPQHF
TGTGCCAGCAGTCCCAACAGGGCCCTCGGCAATCAGCCCCAGCATTTT
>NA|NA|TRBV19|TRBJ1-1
CASSIAPGTEAFF
TGTGCCAGTAGTATAGCTCCCGGCACTGAAGCTTTCTTT
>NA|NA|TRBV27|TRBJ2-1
CASSLSGTPTYNEQFF
TGTGCCAGCAGTTTGTCCGGGACTCCCACTTACAATGAGCAGTTCTTC
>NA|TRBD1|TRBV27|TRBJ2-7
CASSLQDREDEQYF
TGTGCCAGCAGTTTACAGGACAGGGAAGACGAGCAGTACTTC
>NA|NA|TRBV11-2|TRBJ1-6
CASSPESLSYNSPLHF
TGTGCCAGCAGCCCCGAGTCGTTATCCTATAATTCACCCCTCCACTTT
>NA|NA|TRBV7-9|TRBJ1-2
CASSETTGIYGYTF
TGTGCCAGCAGCGAAACCACAGGGATCTATGGCTACACCTTC
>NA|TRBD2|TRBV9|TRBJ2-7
CASSRPGGYEQYF
TGTGCCAGCAGCCGACCGGGGGGCTACGAGCAGTACTTC
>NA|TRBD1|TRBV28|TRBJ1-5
CASTPGGLSNQPQHF
TGTGCCAGCACCCCAGGGGGGCTTAGCAATCAGCCCCAGCATTTT
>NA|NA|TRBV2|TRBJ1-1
CASSDSPETSNTEAFF
TGTGCCAGCAGTGACAGTCCCGAGACATCGAACACTGAAGCTTTCTTT
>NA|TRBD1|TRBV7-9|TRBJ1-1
CASSLGITGDINTEAFF
TGTGCCAGCAGCTTGGGAATAACAGGGGACATAAACACTGAAGCTTTCTTT